This TCR beta chain was recovered during a study of T cells in Graves' hyperthyroidism and ophthalmopathy. This clonotype was observed a handful of times. TCR beta CDR3 regions were amplified from RNA. During a first-round RT-PCR of the TCR CDR3, the HTBI primer set was used. TCRdb re-analysed the multiplex PCR reads in MiXCR, keeping a single row per CDR3 protein. The data contain under 600,000 distinct CDR3 sequences, more than 15% of them singletons. Germline V CDR1 and CDR2: SEHNR, FQNEAQ (reference sequence). This CDR3 region has 15 residues. The V end lost 0 bases, the J end lost 3 bases, and 11 bases lay between the germline ends.

The sequenced material came from blood. This sequence was found in a woman between 40 and 50 years old with Graves' ophthalmopathy. The V and J genes are TRBV7-9 and TRBJ2-5; D perhaps matches TRBD1 (5 bases). The CDR3 sequence is CASSLAGLLEETQYF. The CDR3 coding sequence is TGTGCCAGCAGCTTAGCGGGGCTACTCGAAGAGACCCAGTACTTC.